One T cell receptor (beta chain) is described in this entry. Its target is unknown. The germline gene is not matched at one end of the junction; a read error may be the cause. The cDNA had a unique molecular identifier and a template-switch universal primer site. TCRdb ran MiXCR on the 5' RACE reads and lists one entry per CDR3 protein. The profile shows 1.5 million to 2 million distinct CDR3 sequences, 25% to 35% of them singletons. The sample belongs to a study of identical twins. Study results and caveats: Insertion counts were lower in abundant cord blood beta clonotypes, a trend that memory repertoires did not show. Sequences that were out-of-frame, alpha and twin-shared displayed an excess of low generation probability. There was more out-of-frame TCR alpha sharing in monozygotic twins than models estimated.

Source material: cord blood. The clonotype originates from a newborn girl in good health.

CDR3 residues: CASSLALVGAYDEQFF. In DNA, the CDR3 is TGTGCCAGCAGCTTAGCGCTAGTGGGAGCCTACGATGAGCAGTTCTTC. The chain combines TRBV7-9 with TRBJ2-1, with a weak D call TRBD2 (5 bases). The CDR3 length is 16 residues. CDR1 and CDR2 from the germline V gene are SEHNR and FQNEAQ (reference sequence).